This TCR beta chain was retrieved from a study of shared clonotypes between healthy human individuals. All participating donors were Caucasian adults from Nashville, Tennessee. Using immunoSEQ multiplex PCR, the repertoire was profiled, and TCRdb retains in-frame clones only, with some absent. In the table there are some 240,000 clones, 65% of which are singletons. The CDR3 loop spans 15 amino acids. Germline V gene lookup returns CDR1 LNHDA and CDR2 SQIVND (reference sequence). With 3 bases clipped from V and 7 bases from J, the junction kept 6 bases outside the gene matches. This TCR came from a man between 25 and 39 years old in good health. Sequenced sample: memory CD4+ T cells sorted from blood. Sample subset: CD45RA-negative fraction. The chain couples TRBV19 to TRBJ2-1, with 10 bases fitting TRBD2. In DNA, the CDR3 is TGTGCCAGTAGTATGGGTGCTAGCGGGAGTAATGAGCAGTTCTTC. It codes for CASSMGASGSNEQFF.